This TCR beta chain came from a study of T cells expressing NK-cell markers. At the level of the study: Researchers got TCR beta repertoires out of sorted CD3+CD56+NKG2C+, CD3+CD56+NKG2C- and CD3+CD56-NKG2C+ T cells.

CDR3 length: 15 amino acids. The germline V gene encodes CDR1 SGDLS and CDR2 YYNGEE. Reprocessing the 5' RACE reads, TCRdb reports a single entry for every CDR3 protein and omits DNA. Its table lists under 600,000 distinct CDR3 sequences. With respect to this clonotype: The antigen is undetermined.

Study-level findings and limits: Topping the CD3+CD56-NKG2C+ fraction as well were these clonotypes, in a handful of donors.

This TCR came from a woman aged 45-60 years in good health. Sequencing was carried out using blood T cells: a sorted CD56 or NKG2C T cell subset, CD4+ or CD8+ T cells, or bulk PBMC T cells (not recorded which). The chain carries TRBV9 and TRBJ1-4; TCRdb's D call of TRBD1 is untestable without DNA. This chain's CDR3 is CASSVKGAPNEKLFF.